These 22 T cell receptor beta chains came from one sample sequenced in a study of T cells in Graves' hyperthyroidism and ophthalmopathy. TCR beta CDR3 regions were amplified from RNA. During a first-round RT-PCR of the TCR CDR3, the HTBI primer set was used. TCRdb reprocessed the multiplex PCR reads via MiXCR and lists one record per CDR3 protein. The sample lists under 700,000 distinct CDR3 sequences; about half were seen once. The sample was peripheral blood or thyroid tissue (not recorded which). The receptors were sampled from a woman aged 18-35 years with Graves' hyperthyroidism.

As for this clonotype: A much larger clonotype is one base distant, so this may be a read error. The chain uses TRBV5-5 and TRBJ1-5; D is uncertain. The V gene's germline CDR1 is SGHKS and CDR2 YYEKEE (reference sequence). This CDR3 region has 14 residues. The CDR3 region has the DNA TGTGGCAGCAGCTTGGAATGGGGCAATCAGCCCCAGCATTTT. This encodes CGSSLEWGNQPQHF.

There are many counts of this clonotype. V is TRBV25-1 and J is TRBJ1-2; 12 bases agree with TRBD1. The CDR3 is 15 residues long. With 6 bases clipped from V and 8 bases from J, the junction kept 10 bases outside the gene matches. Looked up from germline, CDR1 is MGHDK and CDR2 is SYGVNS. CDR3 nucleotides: TGTGCCAGCAGCGATTTAGGGACAGGGGGCTTCGGCTACACCTTC. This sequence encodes CASSDLGTGGFGYTF.

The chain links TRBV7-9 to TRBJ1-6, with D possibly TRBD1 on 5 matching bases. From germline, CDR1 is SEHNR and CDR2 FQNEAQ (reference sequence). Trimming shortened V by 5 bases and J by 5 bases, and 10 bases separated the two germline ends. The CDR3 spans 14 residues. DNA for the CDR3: TGTGCCAGCAGCCAAGGCAGGGATAATTCACCCCTCCACTTT. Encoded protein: CASSQGRDNSPLHF.

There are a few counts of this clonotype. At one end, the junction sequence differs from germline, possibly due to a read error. CDR3 DNA: TGTGCCAGCAGCATAGCACGTTCTCGGACCCAGTACTTC. Its translation: CASSIARSRTQYF. The gene calls are TRBV7-2 and TRBJ2-5, with D uncertain. The V gene's germline CDR1 is SGHTA and CDR2 FQGNSA. The CDR3 is 13 residues long.

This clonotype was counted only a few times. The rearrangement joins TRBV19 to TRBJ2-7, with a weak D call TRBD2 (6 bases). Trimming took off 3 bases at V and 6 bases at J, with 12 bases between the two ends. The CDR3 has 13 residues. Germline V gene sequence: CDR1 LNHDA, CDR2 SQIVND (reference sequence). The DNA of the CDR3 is TGTGCCAGTAGTATGACTAGGACTTCCGAGCAGTACTTC. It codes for CASSMTRTSEQYF. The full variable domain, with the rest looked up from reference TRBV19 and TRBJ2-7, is DGGITQSPKYLFRKEGQNVTLSCEQNLNHDAMYWYRQDPGQGLRLIYYSQIVNDFQKGDIAEGYSVSREKKESFPLTVTSAQKNPTAFYLCASSMTRTSEQYFGPGTRLTVT.

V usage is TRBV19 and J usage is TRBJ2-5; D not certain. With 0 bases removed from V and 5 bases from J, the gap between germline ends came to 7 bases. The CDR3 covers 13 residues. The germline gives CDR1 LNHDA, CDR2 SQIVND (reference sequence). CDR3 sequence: CASSIDWWETQYF. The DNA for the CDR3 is TGTGCCAGTAGTATAGATTGGTGGGAGACCCAGTACTTC.

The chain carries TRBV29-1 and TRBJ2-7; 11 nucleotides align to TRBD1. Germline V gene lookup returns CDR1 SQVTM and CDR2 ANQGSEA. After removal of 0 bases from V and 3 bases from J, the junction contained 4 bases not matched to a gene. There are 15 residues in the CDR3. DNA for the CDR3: TGCAGCGTTGAAGATTGGGGGACAGGGGGCTACGAGCAGTACTTC. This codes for CSVEDWGTGGYEQYF.

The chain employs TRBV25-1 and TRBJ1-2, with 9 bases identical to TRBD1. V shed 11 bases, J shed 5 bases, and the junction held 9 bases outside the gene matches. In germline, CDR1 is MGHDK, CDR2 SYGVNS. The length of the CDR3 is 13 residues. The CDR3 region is CARAWTGAYGYTF. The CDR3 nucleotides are TGTGCCCGAGCCTGGACAGGGGCATATGGCTACACCTTC.

The CDR3 region is CATTPSSSPLHF. CDR3 nucleotides: TGTGCCACCACACCATCCAGTTCACCCCTCCACTTT. The gene calls are TRBV15 and TRBJ1-6; D gene unclear. Germline V gene data show CDR1 as LNHNV and CDR2 as YYDKDF (reference sequence). The germline V and J ends were trimmed by 7 bases and 9 bases, with 10 bases remaining between them. The length of the CDR3 is 12 residues. The entire variable domain, with the rest obtained from reference TRBV15 and TRBJ1-6, is as follows: DAMVIQNPRYQVTQFGKPVTLSCSQTLNHNVMYWYQQKSSQAPKLLFHYYDKDFNNEADTPDNFQSRRPNTSFCFLDIRSPGLGDTAMYLCATTPSSSPLHFGNGTRLTVT.

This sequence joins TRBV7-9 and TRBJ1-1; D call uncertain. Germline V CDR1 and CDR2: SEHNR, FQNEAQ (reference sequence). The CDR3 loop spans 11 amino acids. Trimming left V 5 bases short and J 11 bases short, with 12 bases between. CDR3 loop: CASSDTGRAFF. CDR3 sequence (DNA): TGTGCCAGCAGCGACACGGGGAGGGCTTTCTTT.

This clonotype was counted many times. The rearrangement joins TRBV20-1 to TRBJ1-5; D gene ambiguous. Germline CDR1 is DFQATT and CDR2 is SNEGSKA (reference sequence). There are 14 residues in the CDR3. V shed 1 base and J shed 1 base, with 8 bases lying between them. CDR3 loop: CSARVRGSNQPQHF. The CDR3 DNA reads TGCAGTGCTAGAGTGCGGGGAAGCAATCAGCCCCAGCATTTT.

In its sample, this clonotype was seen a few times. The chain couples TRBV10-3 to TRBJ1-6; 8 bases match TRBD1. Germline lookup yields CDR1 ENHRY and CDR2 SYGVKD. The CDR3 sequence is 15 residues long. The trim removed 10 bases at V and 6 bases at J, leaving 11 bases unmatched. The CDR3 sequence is CASSQGTGSNSPLHF. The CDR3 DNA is TGTGCCAGCAGCCAAGGGACAGGCAGTAATTCACCCCTCCACTTT.

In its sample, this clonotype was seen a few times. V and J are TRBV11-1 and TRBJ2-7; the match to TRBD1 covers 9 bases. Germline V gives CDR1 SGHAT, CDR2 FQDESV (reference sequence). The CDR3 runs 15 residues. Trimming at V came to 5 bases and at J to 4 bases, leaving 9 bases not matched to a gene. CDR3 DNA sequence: TGTGCCAGCAGCCCCTCCGGGACAGGGCTATACGAGCAGTACTTC. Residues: CASSPSGTGLYEQYF.

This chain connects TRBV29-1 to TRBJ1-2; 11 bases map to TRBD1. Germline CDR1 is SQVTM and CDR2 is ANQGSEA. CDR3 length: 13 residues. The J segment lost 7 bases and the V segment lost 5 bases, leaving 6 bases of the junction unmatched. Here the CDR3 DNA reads TGCAGCGTTTGGAGGACAGGGGGCGGTGGCTACACCTTC. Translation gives CSVWRTGGGGYTF.

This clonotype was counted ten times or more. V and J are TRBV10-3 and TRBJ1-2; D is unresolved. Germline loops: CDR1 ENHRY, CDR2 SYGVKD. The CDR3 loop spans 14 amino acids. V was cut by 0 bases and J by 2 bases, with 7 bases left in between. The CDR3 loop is CAISESEGNYGYTF. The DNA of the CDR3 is TGTGCCATCAGTGAGTCGGAGGGCAACTATGGCTACACCTTC.

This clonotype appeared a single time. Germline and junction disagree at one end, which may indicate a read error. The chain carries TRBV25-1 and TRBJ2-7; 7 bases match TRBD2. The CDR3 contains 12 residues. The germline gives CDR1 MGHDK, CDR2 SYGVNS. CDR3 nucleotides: TGCCTACCGGGACTACCGATAGAGGAGCAGTACTTC. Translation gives CLPGLPIEEQYF.

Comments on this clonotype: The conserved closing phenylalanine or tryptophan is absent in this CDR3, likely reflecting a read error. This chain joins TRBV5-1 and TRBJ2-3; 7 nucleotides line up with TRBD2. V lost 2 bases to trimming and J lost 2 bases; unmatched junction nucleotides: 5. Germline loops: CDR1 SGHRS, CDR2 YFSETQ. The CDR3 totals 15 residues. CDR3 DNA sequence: TGCGCCAGCAGCTTAGGGAGGGCCGTCACAGATACGCAGTATTCT. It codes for CASSLGRAVTDTQYS.

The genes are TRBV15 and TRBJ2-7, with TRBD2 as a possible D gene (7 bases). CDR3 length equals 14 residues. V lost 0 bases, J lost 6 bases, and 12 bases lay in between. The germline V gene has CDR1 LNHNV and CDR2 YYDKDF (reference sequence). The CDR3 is CATSRDGGAGEQYF. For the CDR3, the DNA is TGTGCCACCAGCAGAGATGGGGGGGCCGGCGAGCAGTACTTC.

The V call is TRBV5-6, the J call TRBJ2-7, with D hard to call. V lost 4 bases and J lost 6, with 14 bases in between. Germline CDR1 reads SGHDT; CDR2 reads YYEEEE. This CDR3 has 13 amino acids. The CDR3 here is CASSAKTHREQYF. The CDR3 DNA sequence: TGTGCCAGCAGCGCCAAGACACATCGCGAGCAGTACTTC.

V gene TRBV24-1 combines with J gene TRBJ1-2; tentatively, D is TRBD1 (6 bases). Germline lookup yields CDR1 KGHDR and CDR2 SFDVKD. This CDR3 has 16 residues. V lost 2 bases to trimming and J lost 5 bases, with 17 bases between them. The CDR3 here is CATSDSSGVFGYGYTF. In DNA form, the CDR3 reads TGTGCCACCAGTGATTCGTCAGGGGTCTTCGGTTATGGCTACACCTTC.

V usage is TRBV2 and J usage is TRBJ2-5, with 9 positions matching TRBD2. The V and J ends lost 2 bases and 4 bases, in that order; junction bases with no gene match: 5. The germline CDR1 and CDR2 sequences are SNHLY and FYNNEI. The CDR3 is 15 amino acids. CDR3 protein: CASSERAGGPETQYF. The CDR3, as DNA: TGTGCCAGCAGTGAACGGGCGGGAGGGCCAGAGACCCAGTACTTC.

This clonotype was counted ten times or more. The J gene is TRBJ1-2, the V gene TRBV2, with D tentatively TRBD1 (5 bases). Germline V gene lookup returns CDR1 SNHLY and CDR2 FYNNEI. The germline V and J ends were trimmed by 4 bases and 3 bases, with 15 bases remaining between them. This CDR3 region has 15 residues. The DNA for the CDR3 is TGTGCCAGCAGTGCAGGACACGTCATTGACTATGGCTACACCTTC. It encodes CASSAGHVIDYGYTF.